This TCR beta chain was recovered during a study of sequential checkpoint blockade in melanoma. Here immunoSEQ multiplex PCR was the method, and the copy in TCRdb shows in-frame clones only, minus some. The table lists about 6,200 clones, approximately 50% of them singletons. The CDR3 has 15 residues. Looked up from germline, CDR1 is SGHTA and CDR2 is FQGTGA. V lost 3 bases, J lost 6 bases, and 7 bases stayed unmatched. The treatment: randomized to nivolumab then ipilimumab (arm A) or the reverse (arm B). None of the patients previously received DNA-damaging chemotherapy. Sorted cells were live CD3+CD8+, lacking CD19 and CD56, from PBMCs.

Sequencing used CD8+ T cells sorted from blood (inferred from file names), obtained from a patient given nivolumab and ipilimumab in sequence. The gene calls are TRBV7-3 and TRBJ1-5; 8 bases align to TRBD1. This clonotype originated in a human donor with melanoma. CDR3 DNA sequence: TGTGCCAGCAGCTTGGGAGACAGGGGACGTCAGCCCCAGCATTTT. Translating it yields CASSLGDRGRQPQHF.